The T cell receptor beta chain described here comes from a study of blood T cell repertoires in COVID-19. Study-level information: Donors in the United States, Italy and Spain gave samples during acute or convalescent COVID-19. From T cells, B-cell-depleted T cells, or PBMCs came the material, which was cDNA or gDNA.

Using immunoSEQ multiplex PCR, the repertoire was profiled, and TCRdb retains in-frame clones only, with some absent. There are roughly 260,000 clones in the sample; about nine tenths occur only once, and just over 2.5% lies in the top ten. The V end lost 7 bases, the J end lost 2 bases, and 11 bases lay between the germline ends. Per the germline V gene, CDR1 is ENHRY and CDR2 is SYGVKD. The CDR3 loop spans 13 amino acids. Seattle-derived patients entered the study during active infection and were followed longitudinally. This receptor was obtained from a person aged 18 to 30 with COVID-19, enrolled during active disease. The gene calls are TRBV10-3 and TRBJ1-2; no clear D. The material sequenced was peripheral blood. CDR3 DNA: TGTGCCATCACCGCCGTGGAGAACTATGGCTACACCTTC. Protein product: CAITAVENYGYTF.